Listed here are 32 T cell receptor beta chains from one sample, sequenced in a study of blood T cells in healthy people across ages. A second PCR, run for roughly 7 to 12 cycles, used a sample-barcoded 5' primer plus a J-beta primer mix. A single record per CDR3 protein comes from TCRdb applying MiXCR to the 5' RACE reads. The table records roughly 1,700,000 distinct CDR3 sequences, 28% of them present only once. The specimen was blood. The receptors were sampled from a woman in her 30s in good health.

The chain carries TRBV12-3 or TRBV12-4 and TRBJ2-2; TRBD2 aligns across 12 bases. This CDR3 comprises 15 residues. The V segment lost 5 bases and the J segment 5 bases; nucleotides outside the gene matches: 3. The DNA of the CDR3 is TGTGCCAGCAGTCCTAGCGGGAGGGAGACCGGGGAGCTGTTTTTT. Translated: CASSPSGRETGELFF.

J is TRBJ1-2 and V is TRBV12-3 or TRBV12-4; the D is unclear. Trimming removed 10 bases at V and 8 bases at J, with 23 bases between. The CDR3 sequence is 14 residues long. As DNA, the CDR3 is TGTGCCAACAGCAGCCCCGCCCGGGCACGCGGCTACACCTTC. Its protein product is CANSSPARARGYTF.

The V call is TRBV9, the J call TRBJ1-1; D may be TRBD1 (6 bases). CDR3 length: 15 amino acids. CDR1 SGDLS and CDR2 YYNGEE come from the germline V gene. Trimming removed 4 bases from V and 5 bases from J, with 18 bases in between. The CDR3 is CASSRGGSGFTEAFF. The CDR3 coding sequence is TGTGCCAGCAGCCGGGGGGGCAGTGGGTTTACTGAAGCTTTCTTT.

Turning to this clonotype: The junction and the germline gene differ at one end; a read error may be behind it. The gene calls are TRBV12-3 or TRBV12-4 and TRBJ2-5, with D perhaps being TRBD1 or TRBD2 (6 bases each). There are 15 residues in the CDR3. The CDR3 DNA sequence: TGTGCCAGCAGCCCCTCTTGGGGGGCCCCAGAGACCCGGTACTTC. Translated, it gives CASSPSWGAPETRYF.

Comments on this clonotype: One end of the junction is discordant with germline, which a read error may explain. The V gene is TRBV6-5, the J gene TRBJ2-1; D is unclear. Germline V gene lookup returns CDR1 MNHEY and CDR2 SVGAGI. The CDR3 totals 15 residues. The DNA for the CDR3 is TGTACCAGCAGACATAGGCTTAGCTCCTACAATGAGCAGTTCTTC. Amino acid sequence: CTSRHRLSSYNEQFF.

This clonotype was seen more than once but under ten times. This chain links TRBV12-3 or TRBV12-4 with TRBJ2-3, with TRBD2 identical over 7 bases. The CDR3 runs 13 residues. The V and J ends lost 5 bases and 10 bases, in that order; junction bases with no gene match: 9. CDR3 in amino acids: CASSQIPGGSQYF. The CDR3 DNA follows: TGTGCCAGCAGTCAGATACCGGGGGGTTCGCAGTATTTT.

As to this clonotype: The junction departs from germline at one end; a sequencing error may be responsible. This chain links TRBV20-1 with TRBJ2-3, with 9 bases lining up with TRBD2. The CDR3 has 16 residues. Germline V gene data show CDR1 as DFQATT and CDR2 as SNEGSKA (reference sequence). The CDR3 reads CSAGYTAGGLGDTQCF. As DNA, the CDR3 is TGCAGTGCTGGATATACAGCGGGAGGCTTGGGGGATACGCAGTGTTTT.

J is TRBJ1-2 and V is TRBV28; TRBD1 agrees at 8 bases. This CDR3 is built from 14 residues. Germline CDR1 reads MDHEN; CDR2 reads SYDVKM. The junction had 9 bases not matched to a gene; V was cut back by 6 bases and J by 6 bases. CDR3 DNA: TGTGCCAGCAGCTTAGATCAGGGGGCGAATGGCTACACCTTC. This sequence encodes CASSLDQGANGYTF.

This clonotype was counted only a few times. The chain carries TRBV13 and TRBJ2-4; 8 nucleotides agree with TRBD2. The germline gives CDR1 PRHDT, CDR2 FYEKMQ (reference sequence). The CDR3 length is 15 residues. The V gene end was trimmed by 5 bases and the J gene end by 5 bases; junction bases not matched to a gene: 8. CDR3 in DNA: TGTGCCAGCAGCCCCCAGAGCGGGGGCCAAAACATTCAGTACTTC. Its protein is CASSPQSGGQNIQYF.

The V call is TRBV28, the J call TRBJ2-7; TRBD2 is a possible D gene (5 bases). Between the trimmed V and J ends, which lost 1 base and 12 bases, there was a span of 13 bases. This CDR3 region has 12 residues. CDR1 and CDR2 from the germline V gene are MDHEN and SYDVKM. The CDR3 is CASSLSVEGRYF. The CDR3 nucleotides are TGTGCCAGCAGTTTATCCGTCGAGGGCCGGTACTTC.

V gene TRBV2 combines with J gene TRBJ1-1, with D perhaps TRBD1 (5 bases). The CDR3 consists of 12 residues. V was cut by 7 bases and J by 4 bases, with 10 bases left in between. The germline V gene encodes CDR1 SNHLY and CDR2 FYNNEI. Here the CDR3 reads CASNEGTTEAFF. As DNA, the CDR3 is TGTGCCAGCAATGAGGGGACCACTGAAGCTTTCTTT.

This clonotype was picked up many times. This chain connects TRBV5-1 to TRBJ2-7; 11 nucleotides agree with TRBD2. J was trimmed by 5 bases and V by 1 base; bases with no gene match: 8. Per the germline V gene, CDR1 is SGHRS and CDR2 is YFSETQ. This CDR3 is built from 16 residues. CDR3: CASSLTPTSGSDEQYF. CDR3 DNA: TGCGCCAGCAGCTTGACTCCAACTAGCGGGAGCGACGAGCAGTACTTC.

The genes are TRBV3-1 and TRBJ2-4, with D unclear. The V end lost 0 bases, the J end lost 6 bases, and 6 bases lay between the germline ends. This CDR3 contains 13 residues. Germline CDR1 is LGHDT and CDR2 is YNNKEL (reference sequence). The chain's CDR3 is CASSQDGPNIQYF. CDR3 bases: TGTGCCAGCAGCCAAGATGGCCCAAACATTCAGTACTTC.

The chain carries TRBV20-1 and TRBJ2-3, with TRBD2 matching over 7 bases. Germline V gene data show CDR1 as DFQATT and CDR2 as SNEGSKA (reference sequence). The CDR3 covers 15 residues. J gave up 0 bases and V 4 bases, and 7 bases lay outside the gene matches. CDR3 sequence (DNA): TGCAGTGCTACCTCCCCTAGCGGCAGCACAGATACGCAGTATTTT. Translation gives CSATSPSGSTDTQYF.

Regarding this clonotype: Relative to the germline gene, one junction end is altered; a read error may explain this. This chain links TRBV7-8 with TRBJ2-2; D might be TRBD2 (6 bases). CDR1 and CDR2 (germline): SGHVS, FQNEAQ. The CDR3 sequence is 12 residues long. The CDR3: CASSLVSGGLFF. The DNA for the CDR3 is TGTGCCAGCAGCTTAGTCTCCGGGGGGCTGTTTTTT. Combining the CDR3 with reference TRBV7-8 and TRBJ2-2 gives the whole variable domain GAGVSQSPRYKVAKRGQDVALRCDPISGHVSLFWYQQALGQGPEFLTYFQNEAQLDKSGLPSDRFFAERPEGSVSTLKIQRTQQEDSAVYLCASSLVSGGLFFGEGSRLTVL.

Details on this clonotype: A much larger clone sits a single nucleotide away, making a read error possible. The gene calls are TRBV15 and TRBJ2-7; a possible D gene is TRBD1 (7 bases). The germline V gene encodes CDR1 LNHNV and CDR2 YYDKDF (reference sequence). There are 14 residues in the CDR3. The CDR3 DNA reads as TGTGTCACCAGCAGACAGGGACTTACTTACGAGCAGTACTTC. This encodes CVTSRQGLTYEQYF. Full variable domain (remainder filled in from reference TRBV15 and TRBJ2-7): DAMVIQNPRYQVTQFGKPVTLSCSQTLNHNVMYWYQQKSSQAPKLLFHYYDKDFNNEADTPDNFQSRRPNTSFCFLDIRSPGLGDTAMYLCVTSRQGLTYEQYFGPGTRLTVT.

The rearrangement uses TRBV2 and TRBJ2-3; TRBD2 matches 12 bases. This CDR3 contains 17 residues. The trim removed 1 base at V and 4 bases at J, leaving 6 bases unmatched. Looked up from germline, CDR1 is SNHLY and CDR2 is FYNNEI. Here the CDR3 DNA reads TGTGCCAGCAGTGAAGGGTCACTAGCGGGGGGAGCAGATACGCAGTATTTT. This codes for CASSEGSLAGGADTQYF.

V usage is TRBV3-1 and J usage is TRBJ1-4; D might be TRBD1 (5 bases). Germline-derived CDR1 and CDR2 are LGHDT and YNNKEL (reference sequence). The CDR3 contains 14 residues. Trimming removed 7 bases at V and 8 bases at J, with 17 bases between. The CDR3 DNA reads as TGTGCCAGCAATGGCAGGGCCGAGGGGGAAAAACTGTTTTTT. Residues: CASNGRAEGEKLFF.

CDR3 sequence: CASSEVGGGSTDTQYF. DNA for the CDR3: TGTGCCAGCAGTGAAGTGGGCGGGGGTAGCACAGATACGCAGTATTTT. This sequence joins TRBV7-9 and TRBJ2-3; 7 bases are shared with TRBD2. Per germline, CDR1 SEHNR and CDR2 FQNEAQ (reference sequence). V gave up 6 bases and J gave up 0 bases; unmatched junction bases: 9. The CDR3 has 16 residues. Combining the CDR3 with reference TRBV7-9 and TRBJ2-3 gives the whole variable domain DTGVSQNPRHKITKRGQNVTFRCDPISEHNRLYWYRQTLGQGPEFLTYFQNEAQLEKSRLLSDRFSAERPKGSFSTLEIQRTEQGDSAMYLCASSEVGGGSTDTQYFGPGTRLTVL.

This clonotype was found a few times. V usage is TRBV6-1 and J usage is TRBJ1-4; D remains unclear. Germline V lookup: CDR1 MNHNS, CDR2 SASEGT. This CDR3 comprises 15 residues. V lost 7 bases and J 8 bases, leaving 20 bases between the germline ends. The CDR3 nucleotides are TGTGCCAGCATGAAAGTCGGAGGGTTTAAGGAAAAACTGTTTTTT. Its translation: CASMKVGGFKEKLFF.

The chain employs TRBV2 and TRBJ1-5; weak D call: TRBD1 (5 bases). V was pared by 4 bases and J by 2 bases, with 12 bases between. This CDR3 has 15 residues. The V gene's germline CDR1 is SNHLY and CDR2 FYNNEI. In nucleotides, the CDR3 is TGTGCCAGCAGTGTACAGGTGGGCGGCAATCAGCCCCAGCATTTT. Amino acids: CASSVQVGGNQPQHF.

The chain joins TRBV29-1 to TRBJ2-2, with 8 bases matching TRBD1. Losses at the gene ends were 3 bases for V and 2 bases for J; bases not matched to a gene: 8. CDR1 and CDR2 (germline): SQVTM, ANQGSEA. The length of the CDR3 is 16 residues. The CDR3 DNA sequence: TGCAGCGTTGACGTAATAGGGACAGGTAACACCGGGGAGCTGTTTTTT. Protein sequence: CSVDVIGTGNTGELFF.

The chain is built from TRBV7-9 and TRBJ2-2; TRBD1 matches at 8 bases. With V trimmed by 3 bases and J by 3 bases, 3 bases remained unmatched. The germline V gene has CDR1 SEHNR and CDR2 FQNEAQ (reference sequence). The CDR3 length is 15 residues. CDR3 in amino acids: CASSFHRGDTGELFF. The CDR3 DNA reads as TGTGCCAGCAGCTTCCACAGGGGGGACACCGGGGAGCTGTTTTTT.

Concerning this clonotype: Possible read error: a much larger clone is one base away. CDR3 sequence reads: CASSSSGTSGDNEQYF. The CDR3 nucleotides are TGCGCCAGCAGCTCCTCCGGGACTAGCGGGGACAATGAGCAGTACTTC. The chain joins TRBV5-1 to TRBJ2-4, with TRBD2 matching 13 bases. V shed 3 bases, J shed 13 bases, and the junction held 13 bases outside the gene matches. The CDR3 contains 16 residues. CDR1 is SGHRS and CDR2 is YFSETQ in the germline V gene. The whole variable domain, remainder taken from reference TRBV5-1 and TRBJ2-4, is KAGVTQTPRYLIKTRGQQVTLSCSPISGHRSVSWYQQTPGQGLQFLFEYFSETQRNKGNFPGRFSGRQFSNSRSEMNVSTLELGDSALYLCASSSSGTSGDNEQYFGAGTRLSVL.

This chain uses TRBV11-2 with TRBJ2-1, with 9 bases lining up with TRBD2. This CDR3 is built from 20 residues. Germline trimming cut 4 bases from V and 2 bases from J; bases unmatched to any gene: 18. Germline CDR1 SGHAT, CDR2 FQNNGV. As DNA, the CDR3 is TGTGCCAGCAGCTGGGGGGGGGGTAGCGGGAGTGCCGGAACCTACAATGAGCAGTTCTTC. This translates into CASSWGGGSGSAGTYNEQFF.

This clonotype is a singleton in its sample. This chain joins TRBV6-5 and TRBJ1-3; D not certain. Trimming removed 0 bases at V and 1 base at J, with 16 bases between. The CDR3 loop spans 18 amino acids. CDR1 MNHEY and CDR2 SVGAGI come from the germline V gene. The chain's CDR3 is CASSYSNPGWRSGNTIYF. The CDR3 coding sequence is TGTGCCAGCAGTTACTCGAACCCTGGATGGAGATCTGGAAACACCATATATTTT.

V gene TRBV6-4 combines with J gene TRBJ2-3, with TRBD2 matching over 9 bases. Germline CDR1 is MRHNA and CDR2 is SNTAGT. The CDR3 totals 17 residues. V trimming: 6 bases; J trimming: 2 bases; junction bases outside the gene matches: 12. In DNA form, the CDR3 reads TGTGCCAGCAGACCCTTCCCTAGCGGGGCAACCACAGATACGCAGTATTTT. It translates to CASRPFPSGATTDTQYF.

Regarding this clonotype: A read error may explain this, as a much larger clone is one base away. CDR3 in amino acids: CASSLWNSGRKGTDTQYF. The CDR3 DNA reads TGTGCCAGCAGCTTATGGAATAGCGGGAGGAAGGGCACAGATACGCAGTATTTT. The V gene is TRBV7-2, the J gene TRBJ2-3, with 10 bases that match TRBD2. CDR3 size: 18 residues. Germline values: CDR1 SGHTA, CDR2 FQGNSA. J was trimmed by 1 base and V by 2 bases; bases with no gene match: 9.

J is TRBJ1-1 and V is TRBV5-1, with TRBD1 as a possible D gene (5 bases). The germline gives CDR1 SGHRS, CDR2 YFSETQ. The CDR3 contains 15 residues. Trimming took off 6 bases at V and 1 base at J, with 16 bases between the two ends. The chain's CDR3 is CASTHSGGKNTEAFF. The CDR3 nucleotides are TGCGCCAGCACCCACTCGGGGGGGAAGAACACTGAAGCTTTCTTT. Full variable domain (remainder filled in from reference TRBV5-1 and TRBJ1-1): KAGVTQTPRYLIKTRGQQVTLSCSPISGHRSVSWYQQTPGQGLQFLFEYFSETQRNKGNFPGRFSGRQFSNSRSEMNVSTLELGDSALYLCASTHSGGKNTEAFFGQGTRLTVV.

This clonotype was seen many times. This rearrangement joins TRBV7-2 to TRBJ2-5; D is possibly TRBD2 (5 bases). CDR3 length: 14 amino acids. CDR1 is SGHTA, CDR2 FQGNSA, per germline. Trimming took 1 base from V and 5 from J, leaving 11 bases between them. CDR3 residues: CASSLGGGSETQYF. The CDR3 coding sequence is TGTGCCAGCAGCTTAGGTGGCGGGTCGGAGACCCAGTACTTC.

The genes are TRBV12-3 or TRBV12-4 and TRBJ2-7, with unresolved D. CDR3 size: 15 residues. V lost 3 bases and J lost 0, with 12 bases in between. Written as DNA, the CDR3 is TGTGCCAGCAGTTTTTTCGGCGGAAGCTCCTACGAGCAGTACTTC. Translation: CASSFFGGSSYEQYF.

The CDR3 DNA follows: TGTGCCAGCAGCCCCTATTCGGGACAGCTGACCTACGAGCAGTACTTC. This sequence encodes CASSPYSGQLTYEQYF. The J gene is TRBJ2-7, the V gene TRBV5-5; 7 bases are shared with TRBD1. With V trimmed by 4 bases and J by 2 bases, 12 bases remained unmatched. The CDR3 extends over 16 amino acids. Looked up from germline, CDR1 is SGHKS and CDR2 is YYEKEE (reference sequence).